This TCR beta chain came from a study of persistence of HIV-infected CD4 T cells. The stimulus was an HIV-1 Gag 15-mer peptide pool, roughly 1 ug/peptide/mL. CD40L/CD69 double-negative CD45RO-high memory CD4+ T cells were collected. Adults with HIV-1 started suppressive ART while chronically infected. This was the immunoSEQ version 4 assay in survey mode. TCRdb's copy holds only in-frame clones and misses some; the assay was immunoSEQ multiplex PCR. This sample has just under 65,000 clones, with about four fifths found just once. This clone was found once. Its antigen is as yet unknown. The ends lost 4 bases at V and 0 bases at J; junction bases unmatched: 7. The CDR3 runs 17 residues. The V gene's germline CDR1 is SGHDN and CDR2 FVKESK. Study observations and caveats: Compared with CD3/CD28-stimulated cells, CMV- and Gag-responding cells showed lower TCRbeta richness. Degenerate expanded CDR3beta sequences were enriched among CMV- and Gag-responding cells.

The material sequenced was CD4+ T cells sorted from PBMCs after roughly 18-hour stimulation, taken from a patient who received antiretroviral therapy. The chain employs TRBV14 and TRBJ2-1; TRBD2 matches 9 bases. This TCR was recovered from an adult man with HIV who was CMV-seropositive. The chain's CDR3 is CASSPRSGGSSYNEQFF. CDR3 in DNA: TGTGCCAGCAGCCCGCGGAGCGGGGGGAGCTCCTACAATGAGCAGTTCTTC.